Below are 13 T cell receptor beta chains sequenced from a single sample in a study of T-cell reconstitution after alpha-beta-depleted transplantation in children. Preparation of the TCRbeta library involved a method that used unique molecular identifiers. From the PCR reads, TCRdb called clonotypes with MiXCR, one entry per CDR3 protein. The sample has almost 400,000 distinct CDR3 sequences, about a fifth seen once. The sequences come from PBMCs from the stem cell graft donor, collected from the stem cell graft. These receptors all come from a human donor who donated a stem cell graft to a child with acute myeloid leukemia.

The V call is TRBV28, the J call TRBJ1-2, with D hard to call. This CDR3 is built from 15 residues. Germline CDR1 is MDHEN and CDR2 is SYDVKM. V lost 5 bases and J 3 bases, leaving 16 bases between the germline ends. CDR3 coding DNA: TGTGCCAGCAGTCTCCACCTAAAGAGGGACTATGGCTACACCTTC. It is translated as CASSLHLKRDYGYTF.

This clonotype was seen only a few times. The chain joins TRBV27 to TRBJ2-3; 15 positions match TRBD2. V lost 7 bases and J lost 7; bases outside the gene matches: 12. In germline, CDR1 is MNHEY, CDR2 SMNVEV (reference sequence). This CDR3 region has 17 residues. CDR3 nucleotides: TGTGCCAGCAACCCTTGGACTAGCGGGAGGGCGGGGAATACGCAGTATTTT. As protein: CASNPWTSGRAGNTQYF.

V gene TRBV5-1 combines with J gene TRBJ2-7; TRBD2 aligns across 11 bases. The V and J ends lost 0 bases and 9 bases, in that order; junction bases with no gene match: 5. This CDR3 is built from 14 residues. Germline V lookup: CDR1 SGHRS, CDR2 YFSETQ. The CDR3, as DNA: TGCGCCAGCAGCTTGGTACTAGCGGGAGAGGGGCAGTACTTC. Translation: CASSLVLAGEGQYF.

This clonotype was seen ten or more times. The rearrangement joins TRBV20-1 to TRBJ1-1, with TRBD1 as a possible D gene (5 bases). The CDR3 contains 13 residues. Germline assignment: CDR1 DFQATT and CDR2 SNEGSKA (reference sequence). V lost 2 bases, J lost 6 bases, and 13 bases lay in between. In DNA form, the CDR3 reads TGCAGTGCTAGATTTCGGGAAGGGGCTGAAGCTTTCTTT. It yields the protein CSARFREGAEAFF.

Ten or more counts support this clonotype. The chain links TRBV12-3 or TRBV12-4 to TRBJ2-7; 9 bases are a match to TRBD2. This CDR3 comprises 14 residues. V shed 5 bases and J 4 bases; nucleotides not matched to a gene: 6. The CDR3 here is CASSGGLAWYEQYF. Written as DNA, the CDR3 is TGTGCCAGCAGTGGGGGACTAGCTTGGTACGAGCAGTACTTC.

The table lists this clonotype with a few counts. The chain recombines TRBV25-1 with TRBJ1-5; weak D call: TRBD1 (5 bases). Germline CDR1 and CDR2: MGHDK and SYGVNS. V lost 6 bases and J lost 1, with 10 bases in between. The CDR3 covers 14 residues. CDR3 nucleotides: TGTGCCAGCAGCGCGCGGGACAGCAATCAGCCCCAGCATTTT. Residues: CASSARDSNQPQHF.

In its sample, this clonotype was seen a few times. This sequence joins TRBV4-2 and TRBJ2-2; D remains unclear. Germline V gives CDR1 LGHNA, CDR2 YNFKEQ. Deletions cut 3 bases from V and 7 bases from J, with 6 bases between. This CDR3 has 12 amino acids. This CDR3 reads CASSQLDGELFF. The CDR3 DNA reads TGTGCCAGCAGCCAGTTGGACGGGGAGCTGTTTTTT.

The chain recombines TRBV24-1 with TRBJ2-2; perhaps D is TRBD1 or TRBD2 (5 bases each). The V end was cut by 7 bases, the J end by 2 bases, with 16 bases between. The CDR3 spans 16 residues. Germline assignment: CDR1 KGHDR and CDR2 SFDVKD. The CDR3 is CATRGPGKVNTGELFF. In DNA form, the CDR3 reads TGTGCCACCAGGGGACCGGGGAAGGTTAACACCGGGGAGCTGTTTTTT.

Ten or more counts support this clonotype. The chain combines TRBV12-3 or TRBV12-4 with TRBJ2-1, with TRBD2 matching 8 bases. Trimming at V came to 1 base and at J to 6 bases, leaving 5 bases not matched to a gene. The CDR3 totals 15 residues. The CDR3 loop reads CASSLGAGATNEQFF. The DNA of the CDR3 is TGTGCCAGCAGTTTAGGAGCGGGAGCCACCAATGAGCAGTTCTTC.

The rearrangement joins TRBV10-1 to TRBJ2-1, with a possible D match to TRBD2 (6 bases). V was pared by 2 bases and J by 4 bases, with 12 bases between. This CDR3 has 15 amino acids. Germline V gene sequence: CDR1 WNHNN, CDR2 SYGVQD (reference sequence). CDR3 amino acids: CASSEKAGRYNEQFF. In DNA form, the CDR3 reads TGCGCCAGCAGTGAGAAGGCGGGAAGGTACAATGAGCAGTTCTTC.

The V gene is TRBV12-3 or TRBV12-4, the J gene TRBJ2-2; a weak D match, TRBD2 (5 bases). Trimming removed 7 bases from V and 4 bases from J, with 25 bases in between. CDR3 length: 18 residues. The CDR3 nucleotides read TGTGCCAGCACTCCTCCACCCCCACTAGGACGGGGCACCGGGGAGCTGTTTTTT. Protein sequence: CASTPPPPLGRGTGELFF.

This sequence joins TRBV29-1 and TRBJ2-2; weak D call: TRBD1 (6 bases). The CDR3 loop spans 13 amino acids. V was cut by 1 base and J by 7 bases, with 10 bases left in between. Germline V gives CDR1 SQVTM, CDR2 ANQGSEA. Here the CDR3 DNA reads TGCAGCGTTGAAGTGGGGGCAGACGGGGAGCTGTTTTTT. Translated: CSVEVGADGELFF.

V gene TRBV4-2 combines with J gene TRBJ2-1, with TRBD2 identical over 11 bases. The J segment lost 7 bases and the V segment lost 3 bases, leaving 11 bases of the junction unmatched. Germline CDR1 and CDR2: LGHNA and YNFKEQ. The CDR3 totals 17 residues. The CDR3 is CASSHSLTSGIANEQFF. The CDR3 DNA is TGTGCCAGCAGCCACTCCCTGACTAGCGGGATTGCAAATGAGCAGTTCTTC.